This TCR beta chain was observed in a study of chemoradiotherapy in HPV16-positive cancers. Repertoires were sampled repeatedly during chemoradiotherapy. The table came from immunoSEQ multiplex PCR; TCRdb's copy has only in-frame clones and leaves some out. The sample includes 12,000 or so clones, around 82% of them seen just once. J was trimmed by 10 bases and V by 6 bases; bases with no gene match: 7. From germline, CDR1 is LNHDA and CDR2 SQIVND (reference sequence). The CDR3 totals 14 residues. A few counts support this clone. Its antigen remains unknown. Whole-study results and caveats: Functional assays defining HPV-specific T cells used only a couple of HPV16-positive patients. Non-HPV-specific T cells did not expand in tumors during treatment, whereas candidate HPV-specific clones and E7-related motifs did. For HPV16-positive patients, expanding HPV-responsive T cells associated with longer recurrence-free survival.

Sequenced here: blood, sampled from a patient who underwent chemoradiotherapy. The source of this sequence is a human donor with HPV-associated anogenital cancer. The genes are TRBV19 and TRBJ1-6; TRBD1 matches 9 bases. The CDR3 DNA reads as TGTGCCAGTAGCCCCGGGACAGGGCACTCACCCCTCCACTTT. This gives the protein CASSPGTGHSPLHF. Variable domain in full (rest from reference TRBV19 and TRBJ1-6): DGGITQSPKYLFRKEGQNVTLSCEQNLNHDAMYWYRQDPGQGLRLIYYSQIVNDFQKGDIAEGYSVSREKKESFPLTVTSAQKNPTAFYLCASSPGTGHSPLHFGNGTRLTVT.